These T cell receptor beta chains were read from a single sample in a study of technical replicates of blood from a handful of donors. Only in-frame clones appear in the TCRdb table, and some are missing; sequencing was by immunoSEQ multiplex PCR. Of about 79,000 clones listed, about 91% were seen once; the top ten hold about 0.4%. Sequencing was done on a sample of T cells isolated from PBMCs. These receptors were obtained from a human donor in good health. Some clones in this sample may be carry-over from other donors' samples. Each CDR3 is given with its conserved first and last residue. D genes are given only for firm matches.

d_call	v_call	j_call	cdr3_aa
.	TRBV9	TRBJ2-7	CASSVGTYPYEQYF
TRBD2	TRBV5-4	TRBJ2-2	CASSLAGGPKGAGELFF
.	TRBV28	TRBJ1-5	CASSLPGEGQPQHF
.	TRBV7-9	TRBJ1-5	CASSIQGSNQPQHF
.	TRBV7-9	TRBJ1-5	CASSLGSDSNQPQHF
TRBD1	TRBV6-5	TRBJ1-5	CASRRDREGQPQHF
TRBD2	TRBV27	TRBJ2-3	CASSLYSGSSGTDTQYF
.	TRBV9	TRBJ1-4	CASSVGLGRSNEKLFF
.	TRBV7-2	TRBJ2-7	CASSSRLVNRYEQYF
.	TRBV20-1	TRBJ1-1	CSVGSNTEAFF
TRBD2	TRBV4-3	TRBJ2-2	CASSHPTFLAGEDTGELFF
TRBD2	TRBV9	TRBJ2-7	CASSVAGGHYEQYF
TRBD1	TRBV6-1	TRBJ1-5	CASCGTGGGQPQHF
TRBD2	TRBV7-9	TRBJ2-7	CASSPPSGGDYEQYF
.	TRBV6-5	TRBJ1-2	CASSSGEAGYTF
.	TRBV27	TRBJ2-2	CASSLRQGNTGELFF
TRBD2	TRBV7-9	TRBJ2-3	CASSLARGGFYPQYF
.	TRBV28	TRBJ2-7	CASKTQGGGIDEQYF
.	TRBV27	TRBJ1-1	CASSWGPETFF
TRBD2	TRBV28	TRBJ2-5	CASSPGLAAQETQYF
TRBD1	TRBV7-8	TRBJ1-5	CASSQRDRGLQPQHF
TRBD1	TRBV25-1	TRBJ1-3	CASSGTQTGQVGNTIYF
.	TRBV5-6	TRBJ2-7	CASSSFAGDPYEQYF
.	TRBV6-6	TRBJ2-3	CTIAVTSTDTQYF
TRBD1	TRBV19	TRBJ2-7	CASSAQSQTTGGEQYF
.	TRBV12-5	TRBJ1-1	CASGLVQKAFF
.	TRBV11-2	TRBJ2-2	CASSYRPGTGELFF
.	TRBV10-2	TRBJ1-2	CASSGRTLYGYTF
.	TRBV27	TRBJ1-2	CASSSGHTYTF
.	TRBV19	TRBJ2-2	CASSISFWNRANTGELFF
TRBD1	TRBV7-9	TRBJ1-2	CASSLIWGDSLYGYTF
TRBD1	TRBV28	TRBJ1-1	CAARDRVDTEAFF
TRBD2	TRBV11-2	TRBJ2-3	CASSLRRLAGTITDTQYF
.	TRBV5-1	TRBJ1-1	CASRPQGRGTEAFF
TRBD1	TRBV19	TRBJ1-1	CASSIQGANTEAFF
.	TRBV5-4	TRBJ1-1	CASSLDGDTEAFF
.	TRBV6-5	TRBJ2-1	CASSSLVRSYNEQFF
.	TRBV6-1	TRBJ2-1	CASSNRVRGNEQFF
.	TRBV4-1	TRBJ2-3	CASSQIREIVDTQYF
.	TRBV15	TRBJ2-7	CATSRDTSDEQYF
TRBD1	TRBV2	TRBJ2-1	CASGEDRAYNEQFF
TRBD1	TRBV13	TRBJ2-7	CASSLDRGPQYF
.	TRBV29-1	TRBJ2-7	CSVGDYLIDEQYF
.	TRBV19	TRBJ1-1	CASIDSMNTEAFF
.	TRBV11-2	TRBJ1-5	CASSQTAGNQPQHF
.	TRBV2	TRBJ1-4	CASSEVLSEKLFF
.	TRBV4-2	TRBJ1-1	CASSQGVGNGEAFF
.	TRBV4-3	TRBJ1-5	CASSLTTGNNQPQHF
.	TRBV5-1	TRBJ2-7	CASSLSPGDEQYF
TRBD1	TRBV5-1	TRBJ1-1	CASSPGTGQRKIEAFF
.	TRBV9	TRBJ2-1	CASSVTGYPNEQFF
.	TRBV6-6	TRBJ2-7	CASAIADPYEQYF
.	TRBV5-5	TRBJ1-5	CASSLTGILNQPQHF
.	TRBV5-6	TRBJ2-7	CASSFDSPYEQYF
.	TRBV12-5	TRBJ1-1	CASGLESTEAFF
.	TRBV28	TRBJ1-4	CASRQVSEKLFF
.	TRBV27	TRBJ1-2	CASSRQVEYGYTF
TRBD2	TRBV5-8	TRBJ2-1	CASSLVAGGPFEQFF
.	TRBV19	TRBJ1-3	CASSMDSESGNTIYF